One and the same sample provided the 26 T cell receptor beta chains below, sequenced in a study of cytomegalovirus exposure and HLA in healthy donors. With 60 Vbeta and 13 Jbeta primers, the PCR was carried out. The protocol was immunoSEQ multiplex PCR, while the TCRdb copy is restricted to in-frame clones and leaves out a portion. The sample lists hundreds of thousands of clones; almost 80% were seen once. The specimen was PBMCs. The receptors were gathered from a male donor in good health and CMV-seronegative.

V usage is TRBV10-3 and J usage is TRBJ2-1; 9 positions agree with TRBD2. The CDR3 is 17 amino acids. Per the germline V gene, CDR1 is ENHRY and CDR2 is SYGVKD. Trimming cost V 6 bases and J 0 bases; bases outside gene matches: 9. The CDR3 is CAIREAGGPSSYNEQFF. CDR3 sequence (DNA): TGTGCCATCAGAGAAGCGGGGGGCCCTAGCTCCTACAATGAGCAGTTCTTC.

The CDR3 DNA follows: TGTGCCAGCAGTTCCACGGGACTAGCGGGGACCTACGAGCAGTACTTC. It codes for CASSSTGLAGTYEQYF. V and J are TRBV28 and TRBJ2-7; 13 nucleotides agree with TRBD2. The V and J ends lost 4 bases and 2 bases, in that order; junction bases with no gene match: 5. The CDR3 loop spans 16 amino acids. Germline CDR1 is MDHEN and CDR2 is SYDVKM.

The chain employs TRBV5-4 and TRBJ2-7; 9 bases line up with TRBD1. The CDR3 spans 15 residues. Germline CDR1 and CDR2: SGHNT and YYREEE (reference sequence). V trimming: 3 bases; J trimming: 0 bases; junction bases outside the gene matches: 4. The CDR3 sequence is CASSYGTGSSYEQYF. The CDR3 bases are TGTGCCAGCAGCTACGGGACAGGGAGCTCCTACGAGCAGTACTTC.

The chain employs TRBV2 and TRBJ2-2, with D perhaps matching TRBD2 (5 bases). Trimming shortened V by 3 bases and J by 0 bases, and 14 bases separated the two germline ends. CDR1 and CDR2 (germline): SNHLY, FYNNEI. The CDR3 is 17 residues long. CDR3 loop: CASSEAPGSPNTGELFF. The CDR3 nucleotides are TGTGCCAGCAGTGAGGCCCCGGGGTCTCCGAACACCGGGGAGCTGTTTTTT. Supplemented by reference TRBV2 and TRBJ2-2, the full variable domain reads EPEVTQTPSHQVTQMGQEVILRCVPISNHLYFYWYRQILGQKVEFLVSFYNNEISEKSEIFDDQFSVERPDGSNFTLKIRSTKLEDSAMYFCASSEAPGSPNTGELFFGEGSRLTVL.

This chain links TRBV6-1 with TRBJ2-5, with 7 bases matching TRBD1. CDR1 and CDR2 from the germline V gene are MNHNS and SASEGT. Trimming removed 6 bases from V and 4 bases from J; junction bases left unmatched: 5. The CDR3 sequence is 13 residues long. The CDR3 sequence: CASRRRQGETQYF. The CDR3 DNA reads TGTGCCAGCAGGAGGAGACAGGGAGAGACCCAGTACTTC.

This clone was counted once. The CDR3 region is CASSFGGPLAYEQYF. CDR3 sequence (DNA): TGTGCCAGCAGCTTCGGCGGGCCTCTAGCCTACGAGCAGTACTTC. The chain recombines TRBV5-6 with TRBJ2-7; maybe TRBD2 (5 bases). The V gene's germline CDR1 is SGHDT and CDR2 YYEEEE. This CDR3 comprises 15 residues. V was trimmed by 2 bases and J by 2 bases, leaving 14 bases between them.

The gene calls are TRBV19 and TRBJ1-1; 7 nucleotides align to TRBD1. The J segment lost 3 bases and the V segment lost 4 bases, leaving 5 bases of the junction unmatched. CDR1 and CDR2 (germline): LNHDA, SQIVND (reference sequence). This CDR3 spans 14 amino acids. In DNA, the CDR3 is TGTGCCAGTAGTACGGGACAGAGGTACACTGAAGCTTTCTTT. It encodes CASSTGQRYTEAFF. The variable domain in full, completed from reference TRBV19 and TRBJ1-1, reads DGGITQSPKYLFRKEGQNVTLSCEQNLNHDAMYWYRQDPGQGLRLIYYSQIVNDFQKGDIAEGYSVSREKKESFPLTVTSAQKNPTAFYLCASSTGQRYTEAFFGQGTRLTVV.

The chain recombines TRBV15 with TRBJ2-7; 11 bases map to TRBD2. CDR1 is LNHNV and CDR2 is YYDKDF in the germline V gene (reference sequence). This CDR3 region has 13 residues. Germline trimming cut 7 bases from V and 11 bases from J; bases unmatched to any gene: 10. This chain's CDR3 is CATKLAGGLQEYF. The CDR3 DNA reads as TGTGCCACCAAGCTAGCGGGGGGCCTCCAGGAGTACTTC.

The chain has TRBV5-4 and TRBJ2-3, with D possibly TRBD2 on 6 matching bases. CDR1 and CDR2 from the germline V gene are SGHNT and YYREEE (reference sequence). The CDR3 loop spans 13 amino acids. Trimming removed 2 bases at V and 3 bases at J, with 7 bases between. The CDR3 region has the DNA TGTGCCAGCAGCTTACGGGGGACAGATACGCAGTATTTT. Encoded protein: CASSLRGTDTQYF.

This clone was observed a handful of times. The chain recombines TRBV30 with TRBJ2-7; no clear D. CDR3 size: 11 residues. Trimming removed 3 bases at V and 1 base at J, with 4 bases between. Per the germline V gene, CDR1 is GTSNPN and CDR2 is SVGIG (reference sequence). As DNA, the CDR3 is TGTGCCTGGAGCCCATCCTACGAGCAGTACTTC. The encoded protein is CAWSPSYEQYF.

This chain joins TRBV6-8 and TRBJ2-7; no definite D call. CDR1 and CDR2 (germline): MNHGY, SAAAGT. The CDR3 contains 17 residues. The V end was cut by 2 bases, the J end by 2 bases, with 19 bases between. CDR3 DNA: TGTGCCAGCAGTTACCCCGGTTCTCCTCTCCCAACCTACGAGCAGTACTTC. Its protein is CASSYPGSPLPTYEQYF.

CDR3 in amino acids: CASSGGDRVSQPQHF. CDR3 coding DNA: TGTGCCAGCAGTGGAGGGGACAGGGTAAGTCAGCCCCAGCATTTT. V gene TRBV6-1 combines with J gene TRBJ1-5, with TRBD1 matching over 9 bases. Looked up from germline, CDR1 is MNHNS and CDR2 is SASEGT. CDR3 length: 15 amino acids. Losses at the gene ends were 4 bases for V and 6 bases for J; bases not matched to a gene: 7.

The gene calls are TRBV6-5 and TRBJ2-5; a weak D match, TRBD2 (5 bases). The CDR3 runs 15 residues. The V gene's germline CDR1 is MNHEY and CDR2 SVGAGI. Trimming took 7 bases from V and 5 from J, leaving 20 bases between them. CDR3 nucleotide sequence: TGTGCCAGCACGGGGTGGTCCGGGATGGATGAGACCCAGTACTTC. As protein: CASTGWSGMDETQYF.

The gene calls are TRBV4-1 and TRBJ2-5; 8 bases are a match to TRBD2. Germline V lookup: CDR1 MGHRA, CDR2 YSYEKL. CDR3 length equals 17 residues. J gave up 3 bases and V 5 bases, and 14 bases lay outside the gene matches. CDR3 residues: CASSTRLSGAEEETQYF. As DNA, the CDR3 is TGCGCCAGCAGCACGCGCCTTAGCGGGGCTGAGGAAGAGACCCAGTACTTC.

CDR3: CASNSEAREQFF. The CDR3 coding sequence is TGTGCCAGTAATTCGGAAGCTAGGGAGCAGTTCTTC. The chain carries TRBV19 and TRBJ2-1; D unresolved. The CDR3 spans 12 residues. Germline V gene lookup returns CDR1 LNHDA and CDR2 SQIVND (reference sequence). V lost 7 bases to trimming and J lost 10 bases, with 14 bases between them. The complete variable domain, with remaining parts taken from reference TRBV19 and TRBJ2-1, reads DGGITQSPKYLFRKEGQNVTLSCEQNLNHDAMYWYRQDPGQGLRLIYYSQIVNDFQKGDIAEGYSVSREKKESFPLTVTSAQKNPTAFYLCASNSEAREQFFGPGTRLTVL.

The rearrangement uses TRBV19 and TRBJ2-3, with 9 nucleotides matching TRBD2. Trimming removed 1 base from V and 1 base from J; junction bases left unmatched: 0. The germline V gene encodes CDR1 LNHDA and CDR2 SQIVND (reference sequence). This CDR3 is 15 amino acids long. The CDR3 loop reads CASSIASGGTDTQYF. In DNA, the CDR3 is TGTGCCAGTAGTATAGCTAGCGGGGGCACAGATACGCAGTATTTT.

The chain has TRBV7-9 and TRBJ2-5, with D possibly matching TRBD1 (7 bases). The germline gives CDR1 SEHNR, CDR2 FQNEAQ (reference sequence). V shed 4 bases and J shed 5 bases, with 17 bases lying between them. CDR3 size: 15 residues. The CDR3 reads CASSSADREEETQYF. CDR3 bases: TGTGCCAGCAGCTCCGCCGACAGGGAGGAGGAGACCCAGTACTTC.

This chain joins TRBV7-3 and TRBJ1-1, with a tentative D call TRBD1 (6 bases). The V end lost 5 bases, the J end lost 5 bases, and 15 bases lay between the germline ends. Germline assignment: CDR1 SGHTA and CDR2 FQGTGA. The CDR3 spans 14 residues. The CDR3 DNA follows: TGTGCCAGCAGCCCTCAACAGGGATTGACTGAAGCTTTCTTT. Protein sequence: CASSPQQGLTEAFF.

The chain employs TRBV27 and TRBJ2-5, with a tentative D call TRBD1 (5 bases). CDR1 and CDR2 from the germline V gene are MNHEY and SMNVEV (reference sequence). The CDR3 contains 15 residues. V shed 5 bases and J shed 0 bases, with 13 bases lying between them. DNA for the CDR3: TGTGCCAGCAGTGCACAGGTGACGTACCAAGAGACCCAGTACTTC. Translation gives CASSAQVTYQETQYF.

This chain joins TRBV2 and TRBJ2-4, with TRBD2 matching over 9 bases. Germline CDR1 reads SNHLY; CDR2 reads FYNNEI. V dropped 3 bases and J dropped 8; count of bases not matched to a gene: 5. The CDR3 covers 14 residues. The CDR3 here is CASSERGGVDIQYF. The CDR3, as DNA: TGTGCCAGCAGTGAGCGGGGGGGCGTGGACATTCAGTACTTC.

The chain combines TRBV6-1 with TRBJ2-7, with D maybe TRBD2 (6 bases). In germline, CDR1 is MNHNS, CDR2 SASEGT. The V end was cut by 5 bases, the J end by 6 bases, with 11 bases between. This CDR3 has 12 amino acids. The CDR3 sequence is CASSYGGVEQYF. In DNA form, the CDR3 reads TGTGCCAGCAGTTATGGCGGGGTCGAGCAGTACTTC.

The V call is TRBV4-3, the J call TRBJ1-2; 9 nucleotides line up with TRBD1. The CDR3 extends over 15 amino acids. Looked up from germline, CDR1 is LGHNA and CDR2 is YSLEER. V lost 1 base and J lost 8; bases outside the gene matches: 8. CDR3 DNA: TGCGCCAGCAGCCAAGCATCACAGGGGGCGGCGGGCTACACCTTC. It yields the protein CASSQASQGAAGYTF.

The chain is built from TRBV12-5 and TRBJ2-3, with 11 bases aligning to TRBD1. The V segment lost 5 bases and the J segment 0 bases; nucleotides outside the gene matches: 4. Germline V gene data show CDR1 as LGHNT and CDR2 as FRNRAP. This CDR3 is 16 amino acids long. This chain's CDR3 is CASGPDRGQSTDTQYF. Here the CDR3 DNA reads TGTGCTAGTGGTCCGGACAGGGGGCAAAGCACAGATACGCAGTATTTT.

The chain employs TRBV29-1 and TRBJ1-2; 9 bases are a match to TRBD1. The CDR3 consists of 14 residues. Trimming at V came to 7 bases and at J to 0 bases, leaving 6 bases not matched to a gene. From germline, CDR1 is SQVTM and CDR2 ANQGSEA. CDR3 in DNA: TGCAGCGCCAAACAGGGGGCGTCTAACTATGGCTACACCTTC. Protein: CSAKQGASNYGYTF. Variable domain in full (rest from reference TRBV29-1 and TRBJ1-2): SAVISQKPSRDICQRGTSLTIQCQVDSQVTMMFWYRQQPGQSLTLIATANQGSEATYESGFVIDKFPISRPNLTFSTLTVSNMSPEDSSIYLCSAKQGASNYGYTFGSGTRLTVV.

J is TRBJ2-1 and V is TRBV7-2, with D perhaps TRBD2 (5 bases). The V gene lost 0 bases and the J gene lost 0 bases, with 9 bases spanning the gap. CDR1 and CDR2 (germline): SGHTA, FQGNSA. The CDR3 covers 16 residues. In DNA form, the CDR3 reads TGTGCCAGCAGCTTAGCCCTCAGCGGCTCCTACAATGAGCAGTTCTTC. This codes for CASSLALSGSYNEQFF.

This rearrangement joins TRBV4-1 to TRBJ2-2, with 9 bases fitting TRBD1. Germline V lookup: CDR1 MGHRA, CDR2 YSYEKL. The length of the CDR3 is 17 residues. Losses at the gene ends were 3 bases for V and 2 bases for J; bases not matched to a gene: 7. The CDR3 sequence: CASSQVGTGRNTGELFF. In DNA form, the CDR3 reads TGCGCCAGCAGCCAGGTCGGGACAGGGAGAAACACCGGGGAGCTGTTTTTT.